Listed below are T cell receptor beta chains from one sample, sequenced in a study of cytotoxic CD8 clonotypes in ibrutinib-treated CLL. Profiled with immunoSEQ multiplex PCR; TCRdb holds only in-frame clones, not every one. Of around 160,000 clones in the sample, roughly 90% are singletons; the top ten hold 3% to 3.5%. Sample: PBMCs, taken at disease progression, from a patient treated with ibrutinib. These receptors all come from a human donor with chronic lymphocytic leukemia. The CDR3 runs from the conserved cysteine through the conserved F or W. A D gene is named only where the DNA matches it firmly. Clone size is not always given. Where it is, it says once, few, many or a class for expanded clones.

clone size,J gene,V gene,D gene,CDR3 protein,CDR3 DNA
once,TRBJ1-2,TRBV5-1,NA,CASSSDILGYTF,TGCGCCAGCAGCAGCGACATATTGGGCTACACCTTC
many,TRBJ2-5,TRBV19,NA,CASSIIAGQETQYF,TGTGCCAGTAGTATCATCGCAGGGCAAGAGACCCAGTACTTC
NA,TRBJ2-1,TRBV4-2,NA,CASSQDRMSSYNEQFF,TGTGCCAGCAGCCAAGACAGAATGAGCTCCTACAATGAGCAGTTCTTC
NA,TRBJ2-7,TRBV19,TRBD1,CASSPGQGDYEQYF,TGTGCCAGTAGTCCGGGACAGGGAGATTACGAGCAGTACTTC
NA,TRBJ1-2,TRBV4-3,TRBD1,CASSQATDRRDSYGYTF,TGCGCCAGCAGCCAAGCCACGGATCGGCGGGACAGCTATGGCTACACCTTC
NA,TRBJ1-2,TRBV20-1,NA,CSARVSYGYTF,TGCAGTGCCCGCGTTTCGTATGGCTACACCTTC
NA,TRBJ1-5,TRBV7-9,NA,CASSLSGNQPQHF,TGTGCCAGCAGCTTATCCGGCAATCAGCCCCAGCATTTT
NA,TRBJ2-3,TRBV5-6,TRBD2,CASSLEITSGRPDTQYF,TGTGCCAGCAGCTTAGAAATCACTAGCGGGAGGCCAGATACGCAGTATTTT
NA,TRBJ1-3,TRBV9,TRBD1,CASSEGTDGNTIYF,TGTGCCAGCAGCGAAGGGACAGATGGAAACACCATATATTTT
few,TRBJ1-2,TRBV6-5,NA,CASSQRQGGYTF,TGTGCCAGCAGTCAACGACAAGGCGGCTACACCTTC
NA,TRBJ1-5,TRBV6-6,NA,CASSFGDNTNQPQHF,TGTGCCAGCAGTTTCGGGGACAACACCAATCAGCCCCAGCATTTT
NA,TRBJ1-1,TRBV30,NA,CAWSSRGVLMNTEAFF,TGTGCCTGGAGCTCCCGCGGTGTCTTGATGAACACTGAAGCTTTCTTT
NA,TRBJ2-7,TRBV5-6,NA,CASSYQGDSYEQYF,TGTGCCAGCAGCTACCAGGGTGACTCCTACGAGCAGTACTTC
NA,TRBJ2-7,TRBV4-2,NA,CASSQDKRENPSHEQYF,TGTGCCAGCAGCCAAGATAAGAGGGAAAACCCAAGCCACGAGCAGTACTTC
once,TRBJ2-2,TRBV7-8,NA,CASSLFTGNTGELFF,TGTGCCAGCAGCTTATTCACAGGGAACACCGGGGAGCTGTTTTTT
NA,TRBJ1-5,TRBV19,TRBD1,CASSIYDRDSRKPQHF,TGTGCCAGTAGTATTTACGACAGGGACTCACGGAAGCCCCAGCATTTT
NA,TRBJ2-7,TRBV6-1,NA,CASSVTGSGREQYF,TGTGCCAGCAGCGTAACAGGGTCAGGACGCGAGCAGTACTTC
NA,TRBJ1-2,TRBV28,NA,CASLTWGEGYTF,TGTGCCAGCCTAACCTGGGGGGAGGGCTACACCTTC
NA,TRBJ2-1,TRBV4-2,TRBD1,CASSRDRGTFF,TGTGCCAGCAGCCGAGACAGGGGCACTTTCTTC
NA,TRBJ1-4,TRBV25-1,TRBD1,CASSEPQGVDEKLFF,TGTGCCAGCAGTGAACCACAGGGGGTTGATGAAAAACTGTTTTTT
NA,TRBJ1-2,TRBV4-3,NA,CASSIDSYGYTF,TGCGCCAGCAGCATTGATAGCTATGGCTACACCTTC
NA,TRBJ2-3,TRBV4-1,NA,CASSQLEPGLRTDTQYF,TGCGCCAGCAGCCAATTGGAACCGGGACTCCGCACAGATACGCAGTATTTT
NA,TRBJ2-2,TRBV18,TRBD1,CASSPSDRGNTGELFF,TGTGCCAGCTCACCATCAGACAGGGGAAACACCGGGGAGCTGTTTTTT
few,TRBJ2-7,TRBV14,TRBD1,CASSQDQGGYGYEQYF,TGTGCCAGCAGCCAAGATCAAGGGGGCTACGGTTACGAGCAGTACTTC
NA,TRBJ2-1,TRBV27,NA,CATRGSYNEQFF,TGTGCCACGAGGGGCTCCTACAATGAGCAGTTCTTC
NA,TRBJ1-4,TRBV6-5,NA,CASSYSRGNEKLFF,TGTGCCAGCAGTTACTCTCGGGGGAATGAAAAACTGTTTTTT
NA,TRBJ1-1,TRBV5-4,NA,CASSLTNEAFF,TGTGCCAGCAGCTTGACAAATGAAGCTTTCTTT
NA,TRBJ2-1,TRBV11-3,NA,CASSPPRAVGHSYEQFF,TGTGCCAGCAGCCCTCCGCGGGCTGTGGGGCATTCGTATGAGCAGTTCTTC
many,TRBJ1-5,TRBV19,NA,CASQEANQPQHF,TGTGCCAGTCAAGAGGCAAATCAGCCCCAGCATTTT
NA,TRBJ1-2,TRBV5-1,TRBD1,CASSLGQGELYGYTF,TGCGCCAGCAGCTTGGGACAGGGCGAGCTCTATGGCTACACCTTC
NA,TRBJ2-7,TRBV5-5,NA,CASSRVAGLHEQYF,TGTGCCAGCAGCCGGGTAGCAGGGTTACACGAGCAGTACTTC
NA,TRBJ2-7,TRBV21-1,NA,CASSILTETEDDFSYEQYF,TGTGCCAGCAGCATCTTGACAGAAACAGAGGATGACTTCTCCTACGAGCAGTACTTC
NA,TRBJ1-5,TRBV7-9,NA,CASSPGRYQPQHF,TGTGCCAGCAGCCCGGGGCGGTATCAGCCCCAGCATTTT
NA,TRBJ1-1,TRBV5-4,NA,CASSLSTFSEAFF,TGTGCCAGCAGCTTGTCCACATTTTCTGAAGCTTTCTTT
NA,TRBJ2-7,TRBV5-4,NA,CASSAREGLTPYEQYF,TGTGCCAGCAGCGCCCGTGAGGGGCTCACTCCCTACGAGCAGTACTTC
NA,TRBJ2-1,TRBV29-1,NA,CSVVGPSNEQFF,TGCAGCGTGGTTGGACCTAGCAATGAGCAGTTCTTC
NA,TRBJ2-1,TRBV7-8,NA,CASSGDRDEQFF,TGTGCCAGCAGCGGTGATAGGGATGAGCAGTTCTTC
NA,TRBJ1-5,TRBV28,NA,CASDGDFPGQPQHF,TGTGCCAGCGACGGGGACTTTCCCGGCCAGCCCCAGCATTTT
once,TRBJ2-7,TRBV29-1,TRBD1,CSVEGTGGLYEQYF,TGCAGCGTTGAGGGGACAGGGGGCCTCTACGAGCAGTACTTC
few,TRBJ2-7,TRBV6-5,NA,CASSYSSTTNYEQYF,TGTGCCAGCAGTTACTCCTCGACTACCAACTACGAGCAGTACTTC
NA,TRBJ2-5,TRBV6-1,NA,CASSEALLETQYF,TGTGCCAGCAGTGAAGCGCTTCTTGAGACCCAGTACTTC
NA,TRBJ1-2,TRBV19,TRBD1,CASTVTGTGILGGYTF,TGTGCCAGTACAGTGACCGGGACAGGGATTTTGGGTGGCTACACCTTC
NA,TRBJ2-7,TRBV27,NA,CASSLTDRFYEQYF,TGTGCCAGCAGTTTGACAGACAGGTTCTACGAGCAGTACTTC
NA,TRBJ2-2,TRBV7-3,NA,CASSLGLNTGELFF,TGTGCCAGCAGCCTGGGACTGAACACCGGGGAGCTGTTTTTT
NA,TRBJ1-2,TRBV27,NA,CASSLSSGEGYTF,TGTGCCAGCAGTTTATCTTCCGGGGAAGGCTACACCTTC
NA,TRBJ2-3,TRBV7-4,TRBD2,CASSLTGLADFTDTQYF,TGTGCCAGCAGCTTAACGGGACTAGCGGACTTCACAGATACGCAGTATTTT
NA,TRBJ1-1,TRBV10-1,NA,CASSRGQRTNTEAFF,TGCGCCAGCAGCAGAGGACAGCGGACAAACACTGAAGCTTTCTTT
once,TRBJ1-1,TRBV7-3,NA,CASSLIRTSGTEAFF,TGTGCCAGCAGCTTAATTAGGACATCGGGTACTGAAGCTTTCTTT
NA,TRBJ2-3,TRBV28,NA,CASTGTLGDTQYF,TGTGCCAGCACGGGCACTCTAGGGGATACGCAGTATTTT
NA,TRBJ2-7,TRBV5-1,TRBD1,CASSWNRDSDPYEQYF,TGCGCCAGCAGCTGGAACCGGGACAGCGATCCCTACGAGCAGTACTTC
few,TRBJ2-1,TRBV7-9,NA,CASSLISWSSYNEQFF,TGTGCCAGCAGCTTAATCTCGTGGAGCTCCTACAATGAGCAGTTCTTC
NA,TRBJ2-2,TRBV5-1,TRBD2,CASSLLRSSGSITGELFF,TGCGCCAGCAGCTTGCTCCGCTCTAGCGGGAGTATCACCGGGGAGCTGTTTTTT
NA,TRBJ1-1,TRBV10-3,NA,CAISEQGDTEAFF,TGTGCCATCAGTGAACAGGGAGACACTGAAGCTTTCTTT
few,TRBJ2-7,TRBV12-5,NA,CASGPSPVYEQYF,TGTGCTAGTGGTCCCTCACCGGTATACGAGCAGTACTTC
NA,TRBJ1-5,TRBV2,NA,CASSEQGRGNQPQHF,TGTGCCAGCAGTGAACAGGGGCGAGGCAATCAGCCCCAGCATTTT